This TCR beta chain emerged from a study of blood T cell repertoires in COVID-19. The wider study: Donors in the United States, Italy and Spain gave samples during acute or convalescent COVID-19. T cells, B-cell-depleted T cells, or PBMCs supplied cDNA or gDNA.

Per the germline V gene, CDR1 is SEHNR and CDR2 is FQNEAQ (reference sequence). The J segment lost 5 bases and the V segment lost 2 bases, leaving 9 bases of the junction unmatched. The length of the CDR3 is 15 residues. This clone appeared a few times. Data came from immunoSEQ multiplex PCR; TCRdb stores just in-frame clones and leaves some out. The sample lists roughly 110,000 clones, about four fifths occurring once. This receptor was obtained from a human donor in a cohort sampled during active COVID-19. V and J are TRBV7-9 and TRBJ2-7; 7 nucleotides match TRBD2. Sequencing was performed on peripheral blood. Here the CDR3 reads CASSLLGGAQDEQYF. The CDR3, as DNA: TGTGCCAGCAGCTTATTGGGAGGGGCTCAGGACGAGCAGTACTTC.